Reported below is one TCR beta chain. The data derive from a study of control samples from healthy donors and cancer patients. This CDR3 has 18 amino acids. Per the germline V gene, CDR1 is SGHNT and CDR2 is YENEEA. The trim removed 5 bases at V and 6 bases at J, leaving 16 bases unmatched. Here immunoSEQ multiplex PCR was the method, and the copy in TCRdb shows in-frame clones only, minus some. The sample has about 82,000 clones; about 87% are singletons. The clonotype was recovered from a man between 50 and 59 years old in good health. The source material was blood. The chain is built from TRBV11-3 and TRBJ2-2, with 9 bases identical to TRBD2. The CDR3 DNA follows: TGTGCCAGCAGCCCGTATAGCGGGAGTACCACGATGGCCGGGGAGCTGTTTTTT. This gives the protein CASSPYSGSTTMAGELFF.